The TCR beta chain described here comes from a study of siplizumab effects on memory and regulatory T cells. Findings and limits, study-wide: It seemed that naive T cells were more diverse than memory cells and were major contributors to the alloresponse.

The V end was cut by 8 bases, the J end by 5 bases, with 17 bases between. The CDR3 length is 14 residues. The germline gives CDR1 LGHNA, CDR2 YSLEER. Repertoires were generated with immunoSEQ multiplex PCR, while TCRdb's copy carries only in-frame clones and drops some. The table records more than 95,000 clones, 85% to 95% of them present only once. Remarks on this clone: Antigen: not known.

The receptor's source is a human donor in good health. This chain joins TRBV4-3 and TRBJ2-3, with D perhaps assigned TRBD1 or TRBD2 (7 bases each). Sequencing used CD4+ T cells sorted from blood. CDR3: CASGPGGAGDTQYF. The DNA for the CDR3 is TGCGCCAGCGGCCCAGGGGGGGCAGGAGATACGCAGTATTTT.